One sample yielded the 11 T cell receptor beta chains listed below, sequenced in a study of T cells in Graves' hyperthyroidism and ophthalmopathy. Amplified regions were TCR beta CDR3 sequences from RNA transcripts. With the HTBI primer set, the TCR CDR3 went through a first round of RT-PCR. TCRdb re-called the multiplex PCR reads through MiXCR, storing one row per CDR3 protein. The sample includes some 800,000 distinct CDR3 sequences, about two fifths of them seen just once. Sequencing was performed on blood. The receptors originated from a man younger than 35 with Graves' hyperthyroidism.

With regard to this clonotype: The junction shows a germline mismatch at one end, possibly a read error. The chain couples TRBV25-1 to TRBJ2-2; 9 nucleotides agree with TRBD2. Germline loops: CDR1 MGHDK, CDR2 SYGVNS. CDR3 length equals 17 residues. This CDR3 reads CASSHTRTSADTGELFF. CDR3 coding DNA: TGCGCCAGCAGCCATACCCGGACTAGCGCTGACACCGGGGAGCTGTTTTTT.

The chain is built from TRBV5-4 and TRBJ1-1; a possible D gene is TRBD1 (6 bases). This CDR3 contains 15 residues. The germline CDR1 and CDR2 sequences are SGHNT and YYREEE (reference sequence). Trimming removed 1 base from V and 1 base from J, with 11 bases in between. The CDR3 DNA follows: TGTGCCAGCAGCTTGATTGGGACACCGAACACTGAAGCTTTCTTT. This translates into CASSLIGTPNTEAFF.

CDR3 sequence (DNA): TGCGCCAGCAGCTTGGCGGCACCGAGCTCTGGGGCCAACGTCCTGACTTTC. It specifies CASSLAAPSSGANVLTF. The chain employs TRBV5-1 and TRBJ2-6; no definite D call. The CDR3 is 17 residues long. The V end was cut by 0 bases, the J end by 0 bases, with 10 bases between. CDR1 is SGHRS and CDR2 is YFSETQ in the germline V gene.

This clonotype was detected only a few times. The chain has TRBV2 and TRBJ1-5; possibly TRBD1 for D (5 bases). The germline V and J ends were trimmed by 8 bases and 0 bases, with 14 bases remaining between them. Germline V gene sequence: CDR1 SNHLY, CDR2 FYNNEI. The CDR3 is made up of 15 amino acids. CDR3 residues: CASGARSYSNQPQHF. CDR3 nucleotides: TGTGCCAGCGGGGCGAGGTCATATAGCAATCAGCCCCAGCATTTT.

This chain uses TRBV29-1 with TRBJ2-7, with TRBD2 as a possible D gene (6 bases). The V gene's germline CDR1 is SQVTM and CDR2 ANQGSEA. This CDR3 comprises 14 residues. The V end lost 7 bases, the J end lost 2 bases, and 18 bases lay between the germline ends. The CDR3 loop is CSAEGSGYPYEQYF. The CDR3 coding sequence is TGCAGCGCCGAGGGTAGCGGCTACCCCTACGAGCAGTACTTC.

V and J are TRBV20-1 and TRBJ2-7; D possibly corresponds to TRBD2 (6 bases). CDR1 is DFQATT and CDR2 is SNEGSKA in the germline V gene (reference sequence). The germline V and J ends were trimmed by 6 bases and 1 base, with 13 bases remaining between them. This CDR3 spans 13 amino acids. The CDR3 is CSAHETRSYEQYF. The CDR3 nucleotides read TGCAGTGCGCACGAGACTAGGTCCTACGAGCAGTACTTC.

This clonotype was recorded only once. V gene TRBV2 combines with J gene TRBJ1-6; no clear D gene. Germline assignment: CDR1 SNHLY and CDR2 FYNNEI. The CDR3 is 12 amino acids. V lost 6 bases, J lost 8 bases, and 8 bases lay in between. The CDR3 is CASRHEDSPLHF. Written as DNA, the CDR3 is TGTGCCAGCAGACATGAAGATTCACCCCTCCACTTT.

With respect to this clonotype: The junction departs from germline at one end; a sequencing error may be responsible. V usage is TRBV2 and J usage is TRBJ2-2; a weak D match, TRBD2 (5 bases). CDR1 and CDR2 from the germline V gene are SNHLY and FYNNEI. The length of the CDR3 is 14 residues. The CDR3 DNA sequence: TGTGCCAGCAGTAGGGTTCAGATCACCGGGGAGCTGCTTTTT. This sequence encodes CASSRVQITGELLF.

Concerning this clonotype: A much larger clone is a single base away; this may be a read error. This chain's CDR3 is CSAFGSVETQCF. The DNA of the CDR3 is TGCAGTGCCTTCGGTTCAGTAGAGACCCAGTGCTTC. The chain carries TRBV20-1 and TRBJ2-5; D unclear. CDR3 size: 12 residues. Germline V gene lookup returns CDR1 DFQATT and CDR2 SNEGSKA (reference sequence).

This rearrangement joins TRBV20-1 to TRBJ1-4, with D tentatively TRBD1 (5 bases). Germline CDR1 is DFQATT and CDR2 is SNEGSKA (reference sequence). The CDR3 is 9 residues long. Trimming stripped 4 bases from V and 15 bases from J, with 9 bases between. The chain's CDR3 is CSANGGVFF. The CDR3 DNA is TGCAGTGCTAATGGGGGGGTGTTTTTT.

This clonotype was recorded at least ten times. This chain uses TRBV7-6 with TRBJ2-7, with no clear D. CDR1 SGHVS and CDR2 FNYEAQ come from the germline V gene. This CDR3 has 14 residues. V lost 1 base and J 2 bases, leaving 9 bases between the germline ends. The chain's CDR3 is CASSLEGWTYEQYF. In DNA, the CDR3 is TGTGCCAGCAGCTTAGAGGGCTGGACCTACGAGCAGTACTTC.